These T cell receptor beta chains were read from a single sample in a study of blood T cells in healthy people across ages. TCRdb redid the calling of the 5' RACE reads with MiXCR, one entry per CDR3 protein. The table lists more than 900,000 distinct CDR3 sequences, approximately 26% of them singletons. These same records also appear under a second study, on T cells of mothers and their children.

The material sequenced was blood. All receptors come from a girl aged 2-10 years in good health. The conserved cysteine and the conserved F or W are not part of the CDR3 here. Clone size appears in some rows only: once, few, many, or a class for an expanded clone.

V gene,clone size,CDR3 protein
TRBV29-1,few,SVETWTPSSGNTIY
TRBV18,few,ASSPTSGGKAKNIQY
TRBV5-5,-,ASRDDVGGGETQY
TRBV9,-,ASSSRPRPNYGYT
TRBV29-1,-,SVDDSQYYGYT
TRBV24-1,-,ATSQTRGETQY
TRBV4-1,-,ASSQPTNTEAF
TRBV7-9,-,AGSGKTGSSYNEQF
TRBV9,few,ASSVVPDNHEQY
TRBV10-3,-,AMGTSGRSGANVLT
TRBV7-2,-,ASKTGDTQY
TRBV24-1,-,ATTGTSGTSYEQY
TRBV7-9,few,ASSLAIRTELF
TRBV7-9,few,ASGLLTDTQY
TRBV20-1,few,SAATGSNEKLF
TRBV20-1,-,SARISGTNQETQY
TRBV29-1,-,SAILVEDIQY
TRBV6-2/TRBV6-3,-,ASSPRDTYTGELF
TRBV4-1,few,ASSPVGLAYEQY
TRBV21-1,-,ASSPGLQREGVRGIDTQY
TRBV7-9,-,ASSFEPGANEKLF
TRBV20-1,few,SARGAGLGYEQY
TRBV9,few,ASSVRQGLGPYT
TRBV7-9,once,ASSPDRPQATQY
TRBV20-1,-,SAWEEDTEAF
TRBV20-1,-,SARVSGGKTYNEQF
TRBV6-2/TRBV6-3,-,ASSYSLPVITDTQY
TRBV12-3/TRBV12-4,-,ASSFRQGREKLF
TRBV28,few,ASSLGRGTATSSYNEQF